Here is one T cell receptor beta chain with its context. Its antigen is not known. The data were obtained in a study of T cell responses to AZD1222 COVID-19 vaccine. General observations from the study: Reportedly, nearly half of unique spike TCRs recognized epitopes outside B.1.351/B.1.1.7 mutations.

Data came from immunoSEQ multiplex PCR; TCRdb stores just in-frame clones and leaves some out. The table records fewer than 120,000 clones, about 87% of them present only once. The material was peripheral blood, obtained on day 0 of AZD1222 vaccination. This TCR was recovered from an adult in good health.

CDR3 amino acids: CASSLGRLMNTEAFF. The CDR3 DNA reads TGTGCCAGCAGCCTCGGGCGCCTCATGAACACTGAAGCTTTCTTT. The chain employs TRBV14 and TRBJ1-1; no clear D. V lost 4 bases, J lost 0 bases, and 12 bases lay in between. There are 15 residues in the CDR3. The V gene's germline CDR1 is SGHDN and CDR2 FVKESK.